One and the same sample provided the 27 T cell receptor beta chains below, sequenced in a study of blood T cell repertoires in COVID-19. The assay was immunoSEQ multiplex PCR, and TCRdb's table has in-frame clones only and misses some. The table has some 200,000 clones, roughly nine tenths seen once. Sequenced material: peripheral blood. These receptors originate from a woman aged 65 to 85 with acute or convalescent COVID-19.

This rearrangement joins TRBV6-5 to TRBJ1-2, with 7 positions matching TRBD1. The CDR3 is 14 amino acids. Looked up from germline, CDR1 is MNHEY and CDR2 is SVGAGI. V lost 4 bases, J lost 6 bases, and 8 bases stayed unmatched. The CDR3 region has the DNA TGTGCCAGCAGTTCCGGACAGGACTTCGATGGCTACACCTTC. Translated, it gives CASSSGQDFDGYTF.

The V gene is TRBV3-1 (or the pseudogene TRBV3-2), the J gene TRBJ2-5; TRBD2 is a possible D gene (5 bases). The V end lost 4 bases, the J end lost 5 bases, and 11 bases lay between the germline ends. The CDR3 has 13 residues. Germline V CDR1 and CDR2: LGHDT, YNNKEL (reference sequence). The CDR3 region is CASSRPRRETQYF. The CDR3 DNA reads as TGTGCCAGCAGCCGTCCCAGGAGGGAGACCCAGTACTTC.

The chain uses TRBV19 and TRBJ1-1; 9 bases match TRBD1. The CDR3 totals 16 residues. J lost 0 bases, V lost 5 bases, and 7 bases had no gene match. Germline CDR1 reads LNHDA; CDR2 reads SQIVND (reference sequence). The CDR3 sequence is CASSPNGQGMNTEAFF. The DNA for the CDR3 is TGTGCCAGTAGTCCCAATGGACAGGGGATGAACACTGAAGCTTTCTTT.

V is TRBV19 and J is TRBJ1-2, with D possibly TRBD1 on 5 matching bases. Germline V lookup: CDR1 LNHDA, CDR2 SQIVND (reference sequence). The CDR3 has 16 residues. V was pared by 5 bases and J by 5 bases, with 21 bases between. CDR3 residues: CASSLSGRVRDYGYTF. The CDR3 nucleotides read TGTGCCAGTAGTTTATCAGGGCGTGTGCGGGATTATGGCTACACCTTC. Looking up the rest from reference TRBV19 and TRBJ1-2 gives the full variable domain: DGGITQSPKYLFRKEGQNVTLSCEQNLNHDAMYWYRQDPGQGLRLIYYSQIVNDFQKGDIAEGYSVSREKKESFPLTVTSAQKNPTAFYLCASSLSGRVRDYGYTFGSGTRLTVV.

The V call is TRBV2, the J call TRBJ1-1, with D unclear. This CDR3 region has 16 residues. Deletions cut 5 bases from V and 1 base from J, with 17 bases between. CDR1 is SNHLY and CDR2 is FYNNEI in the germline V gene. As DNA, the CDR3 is TGTGCCAGCAGTCCACAATTAACCCGGGGGAACACTGAAGCTTTCTTT. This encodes CASSPQLTRGNTEAFF.

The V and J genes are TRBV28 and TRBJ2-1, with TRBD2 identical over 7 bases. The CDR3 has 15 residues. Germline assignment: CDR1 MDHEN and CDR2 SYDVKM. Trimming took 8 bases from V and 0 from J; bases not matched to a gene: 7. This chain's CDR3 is CASFDSSGSYNEQFF. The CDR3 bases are TGTGCCAGCTTTGATTCTAGCGGCTCCTACAATGAGCAGTTCTTC.

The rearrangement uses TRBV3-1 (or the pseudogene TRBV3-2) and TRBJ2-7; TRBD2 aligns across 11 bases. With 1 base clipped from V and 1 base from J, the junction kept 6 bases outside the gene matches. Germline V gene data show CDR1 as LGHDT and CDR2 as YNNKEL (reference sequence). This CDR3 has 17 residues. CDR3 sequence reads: CASSQASGGYTSYEQYF. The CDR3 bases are TGTGCCAGCAGCCAAGCTAGCGGGGGGTACACATCCTACGAGCAGTACTTC.

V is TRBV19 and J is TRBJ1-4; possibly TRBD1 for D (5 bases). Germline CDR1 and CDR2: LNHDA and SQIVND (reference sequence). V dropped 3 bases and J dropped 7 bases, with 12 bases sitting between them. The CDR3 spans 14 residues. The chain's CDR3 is CASSIRGWGEKLFF. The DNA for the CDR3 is TGTGCCAGTAGTATCCGGGGGTGGGGTGAAAAACTGTTTTTT.

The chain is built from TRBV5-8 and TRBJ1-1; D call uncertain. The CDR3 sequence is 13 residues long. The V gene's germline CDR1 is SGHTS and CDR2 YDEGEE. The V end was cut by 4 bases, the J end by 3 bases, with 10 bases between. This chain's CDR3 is CASSAPEDTEAFF. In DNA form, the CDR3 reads TGTGCCAGCAGCGCGCCTGAGGACACTGAAGCTTTCTTT. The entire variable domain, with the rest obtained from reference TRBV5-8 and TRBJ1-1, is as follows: EAGVTQSPTHLIKTRGQQATLRCSPISGHTSVYWYQQALGLGLQFLLWYDEGEERNRGNFPPRFSGRQFPNYSSELNVNALELEDSALYLCASSAPEDTEAFFGQGTRLTVV.

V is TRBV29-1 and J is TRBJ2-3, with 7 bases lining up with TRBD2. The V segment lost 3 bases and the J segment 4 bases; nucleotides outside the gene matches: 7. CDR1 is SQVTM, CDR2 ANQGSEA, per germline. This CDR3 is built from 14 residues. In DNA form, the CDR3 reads TGCAGCGTTGATGGCGGGAGTACCGCAGATACGCAGTATTTT. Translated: CSVDGGSTADTQYF.

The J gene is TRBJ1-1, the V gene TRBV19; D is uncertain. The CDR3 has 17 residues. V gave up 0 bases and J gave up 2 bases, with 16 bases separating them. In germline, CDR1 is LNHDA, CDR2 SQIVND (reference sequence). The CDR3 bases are TGTGCCAGTAGTATAGATCGAGTTATTGAGGGTAACACTGAAGCTTTCTTT. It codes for CASSIDRVIEGNTEAFF.

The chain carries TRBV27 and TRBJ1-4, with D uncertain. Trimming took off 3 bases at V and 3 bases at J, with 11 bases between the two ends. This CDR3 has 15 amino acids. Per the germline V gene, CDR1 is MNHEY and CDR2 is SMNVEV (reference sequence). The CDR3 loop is CASSFAGFANEKLFF. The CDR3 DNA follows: TGTGCCAGCAGTTTTGCGGGATTCGCTAATGAAAAACTGTTTTTT. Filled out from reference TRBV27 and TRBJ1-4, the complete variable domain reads EAQVTQNPRYLITVTGKKLTVTCSQNMNHEYMSWYRQDPGLGLRQIYYSMNVEVTDKGDVPEGYKVSRKEKRNFPLILESPSPNQTSLYFCASSFAGFANEKLFFGSGTQLSVL.

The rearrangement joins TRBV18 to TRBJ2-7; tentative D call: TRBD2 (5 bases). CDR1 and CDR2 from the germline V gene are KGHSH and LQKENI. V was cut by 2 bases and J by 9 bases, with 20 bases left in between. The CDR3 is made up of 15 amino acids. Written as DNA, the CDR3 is TGTGCCAGCTCACCAGACCAGCGGACCCTGGGTCGGCAGTACTTC. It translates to CASSPDQRTLGRQYF.

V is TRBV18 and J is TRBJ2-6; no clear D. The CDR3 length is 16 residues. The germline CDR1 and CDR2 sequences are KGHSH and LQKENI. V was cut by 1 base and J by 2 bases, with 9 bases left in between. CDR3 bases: TGTGCCAGCTCACCACGACCTGCGGCTGGGGCCAACGTCCTGACTTTC. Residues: CASSPRPAAGANVLTF.

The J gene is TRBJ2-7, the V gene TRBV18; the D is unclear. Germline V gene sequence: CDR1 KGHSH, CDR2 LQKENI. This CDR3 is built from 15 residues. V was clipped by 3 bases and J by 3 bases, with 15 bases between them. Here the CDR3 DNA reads TGTGCCAGCTCACCGTCTCCTCGGAACTACTACGAGCAGTACTTC. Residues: CASSPSPRNYYEQYF. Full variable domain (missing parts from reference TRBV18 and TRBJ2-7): NAGVMQNPRHLVRRRGQEARLRCSPMKGHSHVYWYRQLPEEGLKFMVYLQKENIIDESGMPKERFSAEFPKEGPSILRIQQVVRGDSAAYFCASSPSPRNYYEQYFGPGTRLTVT.

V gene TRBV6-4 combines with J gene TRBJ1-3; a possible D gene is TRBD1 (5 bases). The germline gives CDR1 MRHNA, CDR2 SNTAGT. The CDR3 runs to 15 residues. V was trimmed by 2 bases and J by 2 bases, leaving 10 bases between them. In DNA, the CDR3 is TGTGCCAGCAGTGACCGGGGACTCACTGGAAACACCATATATTTT. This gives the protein CASSDRGLTGNTIYF.

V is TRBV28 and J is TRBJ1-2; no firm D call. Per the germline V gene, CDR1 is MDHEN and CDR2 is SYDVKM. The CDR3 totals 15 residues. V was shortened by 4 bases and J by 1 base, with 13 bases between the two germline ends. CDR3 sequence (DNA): TGTGCCAGCAGTTCCCCCGGCGGGAGTAACTATGGCTACACCTTC. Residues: CASSSPGGSNYGYTF.

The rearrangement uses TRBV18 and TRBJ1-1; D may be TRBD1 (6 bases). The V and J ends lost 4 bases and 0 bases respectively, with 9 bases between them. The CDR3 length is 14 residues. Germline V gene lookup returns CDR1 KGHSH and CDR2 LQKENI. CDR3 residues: CASSRTDLNTEAFF. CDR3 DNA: TGTGCCAGCTCACGGACAGACCTGAACACTGAAGCTTTCTTT.

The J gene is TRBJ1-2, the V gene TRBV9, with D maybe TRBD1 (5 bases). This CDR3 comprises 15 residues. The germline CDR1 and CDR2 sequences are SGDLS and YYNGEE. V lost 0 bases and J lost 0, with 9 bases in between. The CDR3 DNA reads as TGTGCCAGCAGCGTAGGGGGCATTACTAACTATGGCTACACCTTC. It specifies CASSVGGITNYGYTF.

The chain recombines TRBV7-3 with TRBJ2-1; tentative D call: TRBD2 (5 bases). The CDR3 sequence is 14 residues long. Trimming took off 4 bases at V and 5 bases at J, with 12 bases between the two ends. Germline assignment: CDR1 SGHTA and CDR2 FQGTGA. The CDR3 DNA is TGTGCCAGCAGCTCCTCTCCAGCGGACAATGAGCAGTTCTTC. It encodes CASSSSPADNEQFF.

The CDR3 DNA reads as TGTGCCAGTAGTCCCGAGACTAGCGGGGGGTCGAATGAGCAGTTCTTC. Amino acid sequence: CASSPETSGGSNEQFF. The chain uses TRBV19 and TRBJ2-1, with TRBD2 identical over 13 bases. This CDR3 contains 16 residues. The trim removed 5 bases at V and 7 bases at J, leaving 8 bases unmatched. The germline V gene encodes CDR1 LNHDA and CDR2 SQIVND (reference sequence).

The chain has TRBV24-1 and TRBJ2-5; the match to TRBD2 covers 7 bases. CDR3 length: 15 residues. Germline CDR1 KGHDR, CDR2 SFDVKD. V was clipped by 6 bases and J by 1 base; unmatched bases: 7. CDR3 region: CATSLSSGAQETQYF. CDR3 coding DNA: TGTGCCACCAGTCTCTCTAGCGGCGCCCAAGAGACCCAGTACTTC.

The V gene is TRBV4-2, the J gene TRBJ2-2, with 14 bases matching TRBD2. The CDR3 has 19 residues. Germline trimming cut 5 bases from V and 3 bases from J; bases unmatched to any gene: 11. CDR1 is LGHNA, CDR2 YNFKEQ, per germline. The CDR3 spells CASSSRDRGLAGDTGELFF. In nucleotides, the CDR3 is TGTGCCAGCAGCAGCCGGGACAGGGGACTAGCGGGAGACACCGGGGAGCTGTTTTTT.

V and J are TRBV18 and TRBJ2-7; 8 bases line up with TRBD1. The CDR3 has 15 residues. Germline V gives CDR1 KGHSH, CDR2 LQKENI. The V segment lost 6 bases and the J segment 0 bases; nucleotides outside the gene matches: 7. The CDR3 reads CASSLGDRTSYEQYF. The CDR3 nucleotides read TGTGCCAGCTCCCTCGGGGACAGGACCTCCTACGAGCAGTACTTC.

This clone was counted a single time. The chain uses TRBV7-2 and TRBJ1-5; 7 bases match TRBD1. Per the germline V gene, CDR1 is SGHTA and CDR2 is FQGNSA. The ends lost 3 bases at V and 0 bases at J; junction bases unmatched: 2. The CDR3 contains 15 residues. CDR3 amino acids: CASSFRQGSNQPQHF. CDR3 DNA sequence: TGTGCCAGCAGCTTCCGACAGGGTAGCAATCAGCCCCAGCATTTT. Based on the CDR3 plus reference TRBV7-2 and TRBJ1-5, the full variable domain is GAGVSQSPSNKVTEKGKDVELRCDPISGHTALYWYRQSLGQGLEFLIYFQGNSAPDKSGLPSDRFSAERTGGSVSTLTIQRTQQEDSAVYLCASSFRQGSNQPQHFGDGTRLSIL.

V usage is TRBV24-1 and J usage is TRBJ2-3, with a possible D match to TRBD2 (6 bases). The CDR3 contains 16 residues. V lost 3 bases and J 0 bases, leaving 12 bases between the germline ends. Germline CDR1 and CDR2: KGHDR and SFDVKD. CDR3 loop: CATSDPPTRSTDTQYF. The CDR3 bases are TGTGCCACCAGTGATCCCCCGACTAGAAGCACAGATACGCAGTATTTT.

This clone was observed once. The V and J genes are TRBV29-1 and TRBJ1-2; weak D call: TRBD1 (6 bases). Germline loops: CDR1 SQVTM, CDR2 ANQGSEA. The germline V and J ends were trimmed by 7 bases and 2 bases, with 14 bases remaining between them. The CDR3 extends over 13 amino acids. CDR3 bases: TGCAGCGCAGCCGGGGGGCTCAACTATGGCTACACCTTC. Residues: CSAAGGLNYGYTF.